Below, 12 T cell receptor beta chains from the same sample are listed, as sequenced in a study of OX40 agonist ivuxolimab in advanced cancers. Library construction relied on the immunoSEQ multiplex PCR assay. Entries here come from immuneACCESS through TCRdb and include only in-frame sequences with V and J called. Some clones fail to appear in such tables; in the studies checked, an unresolved V gene covers under half of the shortfall, and the cause of the remainder is unknown. This sample comprises around 61,000 clones, roughly 90% of them detected only once. In total, the top ten clones hold roughly 21% of the sample. The specimen comprised CD4+ or CD8+ T cells sorted from blood, sampled in a trial of the OX40 agonist ivuxolimab. These receptor sequences come from an adult with an advanced solid tumor such as melanoma, head and neck, liver or kidney cancer.

V is TRBV29-1 and J is TRBJ2-1; 9 bases fit TRBD2. The junction had 5 bases not matched to a gene; V was cut back by 3 bases and J by 2 bases. The germline gives CDR1 SQVTM, CDR2 ANQGSEA. The CDR3 runs to 15 residues. This CDR3 reads CSVDVRGGPYNEQFF. Written as DNA, the CDR3 is TGCAGCGTTGATGTGCGGGGGGGCCCCTACAATGAGCAGTTCTTC.

The chain combines TRBV29-1 with TRBJ1-3; TRBD1 might be the D (6 bases). From germline, CDR1 is SQVTM and CDR2 ANQGSEA. V was clipped by 3 bases and J by 3 bases, with 12 bases between them. The length of the CDR3 is 14 residues. CDR3 protein: CSVDRGPVGNTIYF. For the CDR3, the DNA is TGCAGCGTTGACCGGGGGCCCGTTGGAAACACCATATATTTT.

Concerning this clone itself: Other DNA sequences in the same sample also yield this CDR3. V usage is TRBV27 and J usage is TRBJ2-3; D call uncertain. Between the trimmed V and J ends, which lost 2 bases and 6 bases, there was a span of 6 bases. The germline V gene encodes CDR1 MNHEY and CDR2 SMNVEV (reference sequence). The CDR3 length is 12 residues. The CDR3 bases are TGTGCCAGCAGTTTAGGTACCGATACGCAGTATTTT. Translation: CASSLGTDTQYF.

The genes are TRBV5-6 and TRBJ1-1; no clear D. Per germline, CDR1 SGHDT and CDR2 YYEEEE. V lost 0 bases and J 3 bases, leaving 3 bases between the germline ends. The CDR3 runs 12 residues. This CDR3 is CASSLGDTEAFF. The DNA for the CDR3 is TGTGCCAGCAGCTTGGGGGACACTGAAGCTTTCTTT.

This chain links TRBV5-6 with TRBJ2-7, with D unclear. Germline V gene data show CDR1 as SGHDT and CDR2 as YYEEEE. Deletions cut 0 bases from V and 6 bases from J, with 4 bases between. This CDR3 contains 11 residues. The CDR3 protein is CASSLAAEQYV. The CDR3 DNA follows: TGTGCCAGCAGCTTGGCCGCCGAGCAGTACGTC.

The V and J genes are TRBV6-6 and TRBJ2-3; maybe TRBD1 (5 bases). Trimming pared 8 bases from V and 1 base from J, leaving 16 bases between. CDR1 and CDR2 from the germline V gene are MNHNY and SVGAGI (reference sequence). CDR3 length: 15 amino acids. The CDR3 DNA is TGTGCCAGCGCAGGGCCCGTAGAAGGCACAGATACGCAGTATTTT. Translation: CASAGPVEGTDTQYF.

This chain uses TRBV12-5 with TRBJ1-1; D is ambiguous. The germline V gene has CDR1 LGHNT and CDR2 FRNRAP. The CDR3 runs to 15 residues. Trimming took 0 bases from V and 5 from J, leaving 13 bases between them. In DNA, the CDR3 is TGTGCTAGTGGTTTGGTACCCGTCGGAAGGACTGAAGCTTTCTTT. Protein sequence: CASGLVPVGRTEAFF.

The chain uses TRBV19 and TRBJ2-1; 11 bases line up with TRBD2. The trim removed 3 bases at V and 3 bases at J, leaving 13 bases unmatched. CDR1 and CDR2 (germline): LNHDA, SQIVND (reference sequence). The CDR3 covers 19 residues. The CDR3 sequence: CASSMPTSTSGAYYNEQFF. The CDR3 nucleotides are TGTGCCAGTAGTATGCCAACCTCGACTAGCGGGGCGTACTACAATGAGCAGTTCTTC.

This clone was detected a few times. This rearrangement joins TRBV15 to TRBJ1-5; TRBD1 matches 7 bases. Germline V gene data show CDR1 as LNHNV and CDR2 as YYDKDF (reference sequence). V was clipped by 5 bases and J by 4 bases; unmatched bases: 8. The CDR3 extends over 15 amino acids. CDR3 sequence reads: CATSSRQGDNQPQHF. The CDR3 region has the DNA TGTGCCACCAGCTCCCGCCAGGGGGATAATCAGCCCCAGCATTTT.

The CDR3 DNA reads as TGTGCCAGCAGTGGGTGGGGACTAGCGGGAGCCTCCTACAATGAGCAGTTCTTC. As protein: CASSGWGLAGASYNEQFF. The chain employs TRBV6-1 and TRBJ2-1; 14 bases fit TRBD2. CDR3 length equals 18 residues. Germline assignment: CDR1 MNHNS and CDR2 SASEGT. V gave up 4 bases and J gave up 0 bases; unmatched junction bases: 5.

V is TRBV9 and J is TRBJ2-1; 11 bases agree with TRBD2. This CDR3 region has 18 residues. Germline-derived CDR1 and CDR2 are SGDLS and YYNGEE. V dropped 3 bases and J dropped 3; count of bases not matched to a gene: 11. The CDR3 DNA is TGTGCCAGCAGCGGAACGCTCGCTAGCGGGGGGAACTACAATGAGCAGTTCTTC. Translated: CASSGTLASGGNYNEQFF.

The chain couples TRBV4-2 to TRBJ1-5; D perhaps matches TRBD1 (6 bases). Germline V lookup: CDR1 LGHNA, CDR2 YNFKEQ. Trimming took off 0 bases at V and 6 bases at J, with 12 bases between the two ends. The CDR3 length is 15 residues. The CDR3 loop is CASSQDRWGAQPQHF. In DNA form, the CDR3 reads TGTGCCAGCAGCCAAGATCGATGGGGGGCTCAGCCCCAGCATTTT.